A selection of T cell receptor beta chains follows, all from one sample in a study of control samples from healthy donors and cancer patients. Produced via immunoSEQ multiplex PCR; TCRdb's table is partial and in-frame only. The sample includes 150,000 to 200,000 clones, roughly 90% of them seen just once. Sequenced sample: blood. The receptors stem from a young man in good health. CDR3s include the opening cysteine and the closing phenylalanine or tryptophan. D genes are given only for firm matches. Rows give clone size only sometimes, using once, few, many, or a class for an expanded clone.

d_call,j_call,v_call,clone_size,cdr3_nt,cdr3_aa
TRBD1,TRBJ1-1,TRBV19,NA,TGTGCCAGTAGTATCCCAGGGGGAGGGACTGAAGCTTTCTTT,CASSIPGGGTEAFF
NA,TRBJ1-5,TRBV25-1,NA,TGTGCCAGCAGTGTTGGGACGGGCCAGCCCCAGCATTTT,CASSVGTGQPQHF
TRBD2,TRBJ2-1,TRBV10-3,NA,TGTGCCATCAGGACCAGCGGGGCTTCCTACAATGAGCAGTTCTTC,CAIRTSGASYNEQFF
NA,TRBJ1-4,TRBV27,NA,TGTGCCAGCAGTGTCGACCGTGCAACTAATGAAAAACTGTTTTTT,CASSVDRATNEKLFF
NA,TRBJ2-1,TRBV28,NA,TGTGCCAGCGAGGGGGGCAATGAGCAGTTCTTC,CASEGGNEQFF
NA,TRBJ2-6,TRBV14,NA,TGTGCCAGCAGCCACCCGAGCTCTGGGGCCAACGTCCTGACTTTC,CASSHPSSGANVLTF
TRBD1,TRBJ2-1,TRBV6-5,NA,TGTGCCAGCAGTTTTTCCCGGGACAGATCCTACAATGAGCAGTTCTTC,CASSFSRDRSYNEQFF
TRBD1,TRBJ2-7,TRBV19,NA,TGTGCCAGTAGCTTGGGACAGGGGAGCGAGCAGTACTTC,CASSLGQGSEQYF
TRBD1,TRBJ1-1,TRBV11-2,NA,TGTGCCAGCAGCTTTAGAGGGACAGCCACTTACACTGAAGCTTTCTTT,CASSFRGTATYTEAFF
NA,TRBJ2-3,TRBV7-2,NA,TGTGCCAGCAGCTTACCTGACAGGTGGGACCAGCCCCAGTATTTT,CASSLPDRWDQPQYF
NA,TRBJ2-7,TRBV6-5,NA,TGTGCCAGCAGTTACTCTGGTATCACTAGTCCATCCGAGCAGTACTTC,CASSYSGITSPSEQYF
NA,TRBJ1-5,TRBV7-9,NA,TGTGCCAGCAGCTTAGCGGCAGATAATCAGCCCCAGCATTTT,CASSLAADNQPQHF
NA,TRBJ2-3,TRBV6-2/TRBV6-3,NA,TGTGCCAGCAGTTCCAGGACTGGCGCAGATACGCAGTATTTT,CASSSRTGADTQYF
TRBD1,TRBJ2-3,TRBV19,NA,TGTGCCAGTAGTGGCGGGACAGGGCGCACAGATACGCAGTATTTT,CASSGGTGRTDTQYF
TRBD1,TRBJ2-5,TRBV2,NA,TGTGCCAGCACCCACCGGGACAGGGCTATGGAGACCCAGTACTTC,CASTHRDRAMETQYF
NA,TRBJ2-1,TRBV2,NA,TGTGCCAGCCACTGGGACGGCTTTAACAATGAGCAGTTCTTC,CASHWDGFNNEQFF
TRBD1,TRBJ1-4,TRBV2,NA,TGTGCCAGCAGCGGGCAGGGGGCGCTTAATGAAAAACTGTTTTTT,CASSGQGALNEKLFF
NA,TRBJ2-6,TRBV10-3,NA,TGTGCCATCAGTGACCTCGAGGGCAGGGCTGGGGCCAACGTCCTGACTTTC,CAISDLEGRAGANVLTF
NA,TRBJ2-5,TRBV7-7,NA,TGTGCCAGCAGCTTAATCACAGGGATCCAAGAGACCCAGTACTTC,CASSLITGIQETQYF
NA,TRBJ1-1,TRBV5-1,NA,TGCGCCAGCAGCTTTAAGGCGGGTTCTCAACCTGAAGCTTTCTTT,CASSFKAGSQPEAFF
NA,TRBJ1-4,TRBV3-1/TRBV3-2,NA,TGTGCCAGCAGCCAACGAAGTAATAATGAAAAACTGTTTTTT,CASSQRSNNEKLFF
NA,TRBJ1-5,TRBV27,NA,TGTGCCAGCAGGTCGGAAGGATTGGGCAATCAGCCCCAGCATTTT,CASRSEGLGNQPQHF
NA,TRBJ1-2,TRBV3-1/TRBV3-2,NA,TGTGCCAGCAGCCGGATTTATTTCTCTCGTACCGCCTTGACTTCCTATGGCTACACCTTC,CASSRIYFSRTALTSYGYTF
NA,TRBJ1-2,TRBV28,NA,TGTGCCAGCAGCCCGGGGGGGGGACCCTATGGCTACACCTTC,CASSPGGGPYGYTF
TRBD1,TRBJ1-2,TRBV9,NA,TGTGCCAGCAGCGCCGGACAGGGGCTGGTTTCTGGCTACACCTTC,CASSAGQGLVSGYTF
TRBD1,TRBJ2-1,TRBV2,NA,TGTGCCGGGGGCTCGGGACAGGGGTGGAATGAGCAGTTCTTC,CAGGSGQGWNEQFF
NA,TRBJ1-5,TRBV4-1,NA,TGCGCCAGCAGCCAAGAGCAGATCAATCAGCCCCAGCATTTT,CASSQEQINQPQHF
NA,TRBJ1-2,TRBV4-1,NA,TGCGCCAGCAGCCTCGGGACGGCAGGTGACTATGGCTACACCTTC,CASSLGTAGDYGYTF
TRBD1,TRBJ1-3,TRBV4-1,once,TGCGCCAGCAGCCAGGTGACAGGGGTCGACTCTGGAAACACCATATATTTT,CASSQVTGVDSGNTIYF
NA,TRBJ1-1,TRBV12-3/TRBV12-4,few,TGTGCCAGCAGCCTTGGATTGAACACTGAAGCTTTCTTT,CASSLGLNTEAFF
TRBD1,TRBJ2-2,TRBV4-2,NA,TGTGCCAGCAGCCAAGAGACAGGGCTTAACACCGGGGAGCTGTTTTTT,CASSQETGLNTGELFF
NA,TRBJ1-1,TRBV4-1,NA,TGCGCCAGCAGCCAAGGAACCTTTGGAGCTTTCTTT,CASSQGTFGAFF
NA,TRBJ1-3,TRBV19,NA,TGTGCCAGTAGTCCACAGGGTTTTGGAAACACCATATATTTT,CASSPQGFGNTIYF
NA,TRBJ1-1,TRBV6-5,NA,TGTGCCAGCAGTTCCCCGAATGAAGCTTTCTTT,CASSSPNEAFF
NA,TRBJ2-5,TRBV20-1,NA,TGCAGTGCTAGAGTGTCAGAGACCCAGTACTTC,CSARVSETQYF
TRBD1,TRBJ1-5,TRBV6-1,NA,TGTGCCAGCAGTGACCAGGGGGTCCTTAGCAATCAGCCCCAGCATTTT,CASSDQGVLSNQPQHF
TRBD1,TRBJ2-3,TRBV6-1,NA,TGTGCCAGCAGTGAGCGGACAGGGGCATCAGATACGCAGTATTTT,CASSERTGASDTQYF
NA,TRBJ2-1,TRBV5-1,NA,TGCGCCAGCAGTTTCGGTGGGGGAAACATTTACAATGAGCAGTTCTTC,CASSFGGGNIYNEQFF
NA,TRBJ2-7,TRBV28,NA,TGTGCCAGCAGTAAGAGCGGATCCTACGAGCAGTACTTC,CASSKSGSYEQYF
TRBD2,TRBJ2-4,TRBV3-1/TRBV3-2,NA,TGTGCCAGCAGCCAAGCGGGGGGTGCCAAAAACATTCAGTACTTC,CASSQAGGAKNIQYF
NA,TRBJ2-1,TRBV20-1,NA,TGCAGTGCTCTAAATTACAATGAGCAGTTCTTC,CSALNYNEQFF
NA,TRBJ1-1,TRBV7-2,few,TGTGCCAGCAATCCCGGGAACACTGAAGCTTTCTTT,CASNPGNTEAFF
TRBD2,TRBJ2-5,TRBV3-1/TRBV3-2,NA,TGTGCCAGCAGCCATAGACTAGCGGGACCAGAGACCCAGTACTTC,CASSHRLAGPETQYF
TRBD1,TRBJ2-5,TRBV7-7,NA,TGTGCCAGCAGCCAAGACAGGGGGGAGACCCAGTACTTC,CASSQDRGETQYF
NA,TRBJ2-6,TRBV14,NA,TGTGCCAGCAGCCAAGATCTTATGAGGGGGGCATCTGGGGCCAACGTCCTGACTTTC,CASSQDLMRGASGANVLTF
NA,TRBJ1-1,TRBV7-9,NA,TGTGCCAGCAGCTTTTTGGGAGACACTGAAGCTTTCTTT,CASSFLGDTEAFF
NA,TRBJ2-7,TRBV6-5,NA,TGTGCCAGCGCCCGGGGAGGGGGTTTCTACGAGCAGTACTTC,CASARGGGFYEQYF
NA,TRBJ2-1,TRBV2,NA,TGTGCCAGCAGTGAAGCTGGACAGCAAGCCGGTGAGCAGTTCTTC,CASSEAGQQAGEQFF
NA,TRBJ1-6,TRBV18,NA,TGTGCCAGCTCACCCTTGAGGGTTGCCCTTCTCTCCTATAATTCACCCCTCCACTTT,CASSPLRVALLSYNSPLHF
NA,TRBJ1-1,TRBV6-2/TRBV6-3,medium-sized,TGTGCCAGCAGTTACAACTCGGGACGAGGGACTGAAGCTTTCTTT,CASSYNSGRGTEAFF
NA,TRBJ1-6,TRBV14,once,TGTGCCAGCAGCCAAGATCCCCGGGGAGGGACACCCCTCCACTTT,CASSQDPRGGTPLHF
NA,TRBJ1-5,TRBV4-1,NA,TGCGCCAGCAGCCAAGTTGGGTTCCAAAATCAGCCCCAGCATTTT,CASSQVGFQNQPQHF
NA,TRBJ1-5,TRBV19,NA,TGTGCCAGTAGTATTCGGGGATACAATCAGCCCCAGCATTTT,CASSIRGYNQPQHF
NA,TRBJ1-2,TRBV12-3/TRBV12-4,NA,TGTGCCAGCAGTTTACAGGGCCCCTATGGCTACACCTTC,CASSLQGPYGYTF
NA,TRBJ1-1,TRBV11-2,NA,TGTGCCAGCAGCCTACAGGGCGGAGGTACTGAAGCTTTCTTT,CASSLQGGGTEAFF